These T cell receptor beta chains were read from a single sample in a study of T-cell reconstitution after alpha-beta-depleted transplantation in children. TCRdb passed the PCR reads through MiXCR, listing each CDR3 protein once. The sample yields 230,000 or so distinct CDR3 sequences, 9.7% seen once. The material was PBMCs from the stem cell graft donor, obtained from the stem cell graft. The receptors were gathered from a human donor who donated a stem cell graft to a child with SCID. CDR3s include the opening cysteine and the closing phenylalanine or tryptophan. The D gene is left open where the match is weak. Some rows have no size entry. The others give once, few or many, or a class for an expanded clone.

CDR3nt	CDR3aa	abundance	j_gene	len	v_gene	d_gene
TGTGCCAGCAGCCAATGGCAGGGTGGAACTGAAGCTTTCTTT	CASSQWQGGTEAFF	many	TRBJ1-1	14	TRBV16	-
TGTGCCAGCACCCGGGGTCCCGGCCACGAGCAGTACTTC	CASTRGPGHEQYF	-	TRBJ2-7	13	TRBV12-3/TRBV12-4	-
TGTGCCAGCTCACCACCGGCGGACAGGTACAATGAGCAGTTCTTC	CASSPPADRYNEQFF	few	TRBJ2-1	15	TRBV18	TRBD1
TGCGCCAGCAGCCTGGGACAGGGCATAAAACAGCCCCAGCATTTT	CASSLGQGIKQPQHF	many	TRBJ1-5	15	TRBV10-2	TRBD1
TGTGCCAGCAGCTCAAACCGGCAGTATTTT	CASSSNRQYF	many	TRBJ2-3	10	TRBV12-3/TRBV12-4	-
TGCAGTGCTAGCTGGGGCACAGATACGCAGTATTTT	CSASWGTDTQYF	many	TRBJ2-3	12	TRBV20-1	-
TGCAGTGCTATCCCGAACAAAGACCCCCGGGATGAGCAGTTCTTC	CSAIPNKDPRDEQFF	many	TRBJ2-1	15	TRBV20-1	-
TGTGCCAGCAGCCTAAATGAAGCTTTCTTT	CASSLNEAFF	-	TRBJ1-1	10	TRBV7-9	-
TGTGCCAGCAGCATCCGGCGACAGGGGAGCACAGATACGCAGTATTTT	CASSIRRQGSTDTQYF	many	TRBJ2-3	16	TRBV3-1	TRBD1
TGCGCCAGCCAAGCGGGGGGGCCCCCAGATACGCAGTATTTT	CASQAGGPPDTQYF	many	TRBJ2-3	14	TRBV5-1	TRBD2
TGCAGTGCTAGAGTCCAGCACGAAAAACTGTTTTTT	CSARVQHEKLFF	many	TRBJ1-4	12	TRBV20-1	-
TGTGCCAGCTCACCAGATTTACGTTATGGGAACACTGAAGCTTTCTTT	CASSPDLRYGNTEAFF	-	TRBJ1-1	16	TRBV18	-
TGCTGTGCTAGGGGCGCCGGGTCGGTAAACTACAATGAGCAGTTCTTC	CCARGAGSVNYNEQFF	-	TRBJ2-1	16	TRBV20-1	-
TGTGCCACCAGTCGACAGGGACGGAACTATGGCTACACCTTC	CATSRQGRNYGYTF	many	TRBJ1-2	14	TRBV2	TRBD1
TGTGCCAGCAGTCCCGGGTCAGTAGGCAATGAGCAGTTCTTC	CASSPGSVGNEQFF	many	TRBJ2-1	14	TRBV5-5	-
TGTGCCAGCAGTTTATCGTCTGGGAGCACTGAAGCTTTCTTT	CASSLSSGSTEAFF	many	TRBJ1-1	14	TRBV12-3/TRBV12-4	-
TGCGCCAGCAGTCGGGACAGAAGCCAAGAGACCCAGTACTTC	CASSRDRSQETQYF	many	TRBJ2-5	14	TRBV5-1	TRBD1
TGCAGTGCTCAGAGGGGAGCTCTCATGAACACTGAAGCTTTCTTT	CSAQRGALMNTEAFF	once	TRBJ1-1	15	TRBV20-1	-
TGTGCCAGCAGCTTGGAGTCGGGGACCGGGGAGCTGTTTTTT	CASSLESGTGELFF	-	TRBJ2-2	14	TRBV5-4	-
TGTGCCAGCAGTGCTCGTCCCGGGGGCATTCAGTACTTC	CASSARPGGIQYF	many	TRBJ2-4	13	TRBV27	-
TGTGCCAGCGGAGGCAGGACCTACGAGCAGTACTTC	CASGGRTYEQYF	many	TRBJ2-7	12	TRBV3-1	-
TGCGCCAGCAGCGAAAGTGGGGCTAGCGGGCAAGAGACCCAGTACTTC	CASSESGASGQETQYF	many	TRBJ2-5	16	TRBV4-3	TRBD2
TGTGCCAGTAGTCCCCGACTAGCGGGGCAAACGAACACCGGGGAGCTGTTTTTT	CASSPRLAGQTNTGELFF	-	TRBJ2-2	18	TRBV19	TRBD2
TGTGCCAGCAGTTTAGTGGGAGTACAAGAGACCCAGTACTTC	CASSLVGVQETQYF	-	TRBJ2-5	14	TRBV28	-
TGTGCCAGCAGCTTGACAGGGGGTACGAGTTATGGCTACACCTTC	CASSLTGGTSYGYTF	many	TRBJ1-2	15	TRBV5-5	TRBD1
TGCGCCAGCAGCCTTAAGACGTCCAGCTCCTACAATGAGCAGTTCTTC	CASSLKTSSSYNEQFF	many	TRBJ2-1	16	TRBV5-1	-
TGTGCCAGCAGCTTACCCTACCTAGAGACCCAGTACTTC	CASSLPYLETQYF	many	TRBJ2-5	13	TRBV7-2	-
TGTGCCAGCAGGGGTCCGCCTAACGAAAAACTGATTTTT	CASRGPPNEKLIF	-	TRBJ1-4	13	TRBV28	-
TGTGCCAGCAGCCGACAGAGCTCCTCCAGCTCCTACGAGCAGTACTTC	CASSRQSSSSSYEQYF	many	TRBJ2-7	16	TRBV7-6	-
TGTGCCAGCAGCCTACGGGCTAGCGGGGGATCCTTCTACGAGCAGTACTTC	CASSLRASGGSFYEQYF	many	TRBJ2-7	17	TRBV3-1	TRBD2
TGTGCCACCGCGGACAAGTCTTTCTCCTACGAGCAGTACTTC	CATADKSFSYEQYF	many	TRBJ2-7	14	TRBV19	-
TGTGCCAGCAGTGAACTCCCGGGACAGTACTACGAGCAGTACTTC	CASSELPGQYYEQYF	-	TRBJ2-7	15	TRBV2	TRBD1
TGTGCCATTGCGGACCAAAAATACAATGAGCAGTTCTTC	CAIADQKYNEQFF	many	TRBJ2-1	13	TRBV10-3	-
TGTGCCAGCAGTGGGCTGGGGAGCGGGGGGGCCTACACAGATACGCAGTATTTT	CASSGLGSGGAYTDTQYF	many	TRBJ2-3	18	TRBV5-6	TRBD2